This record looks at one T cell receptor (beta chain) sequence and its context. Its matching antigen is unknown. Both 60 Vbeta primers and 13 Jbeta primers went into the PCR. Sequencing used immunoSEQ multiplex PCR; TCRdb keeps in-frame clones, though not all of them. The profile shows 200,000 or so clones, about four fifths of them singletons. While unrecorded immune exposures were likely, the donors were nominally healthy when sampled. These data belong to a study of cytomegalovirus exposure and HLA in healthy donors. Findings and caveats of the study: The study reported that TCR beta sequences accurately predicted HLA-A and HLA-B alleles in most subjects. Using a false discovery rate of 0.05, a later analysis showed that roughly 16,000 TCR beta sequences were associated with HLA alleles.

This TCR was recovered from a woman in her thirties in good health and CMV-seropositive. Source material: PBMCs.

The CDR3 spells CASSLVGRPYYEQYF. CDR3 sequence (DNA): TGTGCCAGCAGCTTAGTGGGCAGGCCTTACTACGAGCAGTACTTC. The chain links TRBV7-9 to TRBJ2-7; D is unclear. Germline V gives CDR1 SEHNR, CDR2 FQNEAQ (reference sequence). V shed 1 base and J shed 3 bases, with 13 bases lying between them. This CDR3 contains 15 residues.